This T cell receptor (beta chain) was identified during a study of T cells in localized non-small cell lung cancer. Study observations and caveats: Tumor showed lower T cell clonality than uninvolved adjacent lung, where it was highest. There was an association of higher blood T cell density with longer overall survival. Analysis by sequencing included only one tumor region, so heterogeneity remains possible.

This CDR3 contains 16 residues. V gave up 3 bases and J gave up 5 bases, with 18 bases separating them. Per the germline V gene, CDR1 is LNHDA and CDR2 is SQIVND (reference sequence). Sequencing used immunoSEQ multiplex PCR; TCRdb keeps in-frame clones, though not all of them. The sample includes around 78,000 clones, 80% of them seen just once. Points on this clone: The antigen is undetermined.

This sample comprised peripheral blood, obtained before any cancer treatment. The V gene is TRBV19, the J gene TRBJ2-3; perhaps D is TRBD1 or TRBD2 (6 bases each). This clonotype was obtained from a female donor at least 60 years old with stage I lung adenocarcinoma. In DNA, the CDR3 is TGTGCCAGTAGTATCCATCCGGGGGCCCCGGGAGATACGCAGTATTTT. Translation: CASSIHPGAPGDTQYF.